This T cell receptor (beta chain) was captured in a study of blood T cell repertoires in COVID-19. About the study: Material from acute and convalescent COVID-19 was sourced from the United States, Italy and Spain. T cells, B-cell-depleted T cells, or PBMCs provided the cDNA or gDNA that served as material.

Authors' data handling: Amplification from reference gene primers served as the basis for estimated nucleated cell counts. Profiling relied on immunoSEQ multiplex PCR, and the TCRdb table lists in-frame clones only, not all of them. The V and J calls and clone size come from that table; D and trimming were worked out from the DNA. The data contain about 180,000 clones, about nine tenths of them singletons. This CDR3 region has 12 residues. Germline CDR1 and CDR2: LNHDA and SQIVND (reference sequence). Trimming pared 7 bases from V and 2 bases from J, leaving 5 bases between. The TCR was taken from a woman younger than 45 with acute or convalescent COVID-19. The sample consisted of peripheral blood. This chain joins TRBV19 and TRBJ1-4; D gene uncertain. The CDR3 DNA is TGTGCCAGTACTGGCACTAATGAAAAACTGTTTTTT. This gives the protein CASTGTNEKLFF.